A single sample is the source of the 10 T cell receptor beta chains below, sequenced in a study of post-analysis software for immune sequencing data. Their antigens remain unidentified. Findings and limits, study-wide: When patients were compared with controls, roughly five TRBV segments were more frequent, TRBV5-6, TRBV5-1 and TRBV20-1 among them.

Included in the TCR beta cDNA libraries were unique molecular identifiers. MiXCR, run by TCRdb on the PCR reads, gives a single entry per CDR3 protein. In the table there are roughly 800,000 distinct CDR3 sequences, about 32% of which are singletons. The sample consisted of blood. Source of these receptors: a girl aged 10-17 years with multiple sclerosis.

This clonotype showed up just a few times. The chain couples TRBV6-5 to TRBJ2-4, with TRBD1 matching over 10 bases. With V trimmed by 2 bases and J by 10 bases, 14 bases remained unmatched. CDR1 is MNHEY and CDR2 is SVGAGI in the germline V gene. The length of the CDR3 is 17 residues. This chain's CDR3 is CASSYTGTGDLPIIQYF. The DNA for the CDR3 is TGTGCCAGCAGTTACACTGGGACAGGGGACCTCCCCATAATTCAGTACTTC.

This clonotype has more than one count but fewer than ten. The J gene is TRBJ2-1, the V gene TRBV5-5, with 9 bases aligning to TRBD2. Trimming took 3 bases from V and 2 from J; bases not matched to a gene: 6. Germline V lookup: CDR1 SGHKS, CDR2 YYEKEE (reference sequence). This CDR3 is built from 16 residues. CDR3 sequence reads: CASSSLAGNPYNEQFF. CDR3 in DNA: TGTGCCAGCAGCTCCCTAGCGGGAAATCCCTACAATGAGCAGTTCTTC.

The chain is built from TRBV3-1 and TRBJ1-6; a weak D match, TRBD1 (6 bases). Germline V lookup: CDR1 LGHDT, CDR2 YNNKEL (reference sequence). This CDR3 contains 16 residues. The ends were cut back, 11 bases at V and 7 bases at J, with 24 bases in the middle. CDR3 bases: TGTGCCGCCAGCAGCGCGGGGGCGACCGGCAATTCACCCCTCCACTTT. Its protein product is CAASSAGATGNSPLHF.

The V gene is TRBV18, the J gene TRBJ2-5; D is unclear. The J call may be incorrect, as the DNA end agrees better with TRBJ2-7. The CDR3 is 12 residues long. From germline, CDR1 is KGHSH and CDR2 LQKENI. The CDR3 loop is CASSQRWYEQYF. The DNA for the CDR3 is TGTGCCAGCTCCCAAAGATGGTACGAGCAGTACTTC.

The gene calls are TRBV2 and TRBJ2-1, with 7 bases aligning to TRBD2. Unmatched junction bases numbered 9, after V lost 11 bases and J lost 2 bases. This CDR3 is built from 14 residues. Looked up from germline, CDR1 is SNHLY and CDR2 is FYNNEI. CDR3: CAGKTSATYNEQFF. In DNA form, the CDR3 reads TGTGCCGGCAAAACTAGCGCAACCTACAATGAGCAGTTCTTC.

This clonotype was recorded a few times. This chain links TRBV20-1 with TRBJ2-6, with 10 bases that match TRBD2. Germline values: CDR1 DFQATT, CDR2 SNEGSKA (reference sequence). The CDR3 totals 17 residues. With 5 bases clipped from V and 0 bases from J, the junction kept 7 bases outside the gene matches. The CDR3: CSARRTSGSSGANVLTF. CDR3 sequence (DNA): TGCAGTGCTCGTCGGACTAGCGGAAGCTCTGGGGCCAACGTCCTGACTTTC.

This chain connects TRBV4-3 to TRBJ2-1; D unresolved. This CDR3 region has 14 residues. The germline V and J ends were trimmed by 0 bases and 5 bases, with 8 bases remaining between them. Germline V gene data show CDR1 as LGHNA and CDR2 as YSLEER. The CDR3 DNA is TGCGCCAGCAGCCAAGATATCAGGCACAATGAGCAGTTCTTC. It translates to CASSQDIRHNEQFF.

This clonotype was recorded a few times. The genes are TRBV4-2 and TRBJ2-7, with 12 positions matching TRBD2. V shed 0 bases, J shed 3 bases, and the junction held 3 bases outside the gene matches. This CDR3 has 16 residues. Germline V gene lookup returns CDR1 LGHNA and CDR2 YNFKEQ. CDR3 DNA: TGTGCCAGCAGCCAAGATGCTAGCGGGAGGGACTACGAGCAGTACTTC. This gives the protein CASSQDASGRDYEQYF.

The chain uses TRBV11-2 and TRBJ1-4, with TRBD1 as a possible D gene (5 bases). Germline assignment: CDR1 SGHAT and CDR2 FQNNGV. The V end lost 3 bases, the J end lost 0 bases, and 14 bases lay between the germline ends. The CDR3 consists of 17 residues. As DNA, the CDR3 is TGTGCCAGCAGCTTTTGGGGGGAGTGGACAACTAATGAAAAACTGTTTTTT. It translates to CASSFWGEWTTNEKLFF.

This chain uses TRBV2 with TRBJ1-1; D unresolved. The CDR3 covers 14 residues. The germline CDR1 and CDR2 sequences are SNHLY and FYNNEI. V was pared by 4 bases and J by 4 bases, with 13 bases between. CDR3 loop: CASSASRLGTEAFF. CDR3 DNA sequence: TGTGCCAGCAGTGCGTCCCGTTTAGGCACTGAAGCTTTCTTT.